This record looks at one T cell receptor (beta chain) sequence and its context. Using immunoSEQ multiplex PCR, the repertoire was profiled, and TCRdb retains in-frame clones only, with some absent. The repertoire holds tens of thousands of clones, with 90% to 97% as singletons. The V gene lost 1 base and the J gene lost 5 bases, with 12 bases spanning the gap. The CDR3 has 14 residues. Germline CDR1 SGHRS, CDR2 YFSETQ. Specified time point: recipient sample about 28 days before transplant, after cytoreduction. The data derive from a study of T cell clonotyping in hematopoietic cell transplantation. This receptor was taken from a woman aged 45-65 years with acute myeloid leukemia. Some clones in this sample may be carry-over from other donors' samples. This chain links TRBV5-1 with TRBJ2-5; D may be TRBD2 (5 bases). The sequencing here drew on peripheral blood mononuclear cells, taken before stem cell transplant. The CDR3 region is CASSLNTRAETQYF. The CDR3 DNA reads as TGCGCCAGCAGCTTGAACACTAGGGCTGAGACCCAGTACTTC.